There are a few counts of the clone carrying this TCR beta chain. Its cognate antigen is unknown. The data derive from a study of cytomegalovirus exposure and HLA in healthy donors. The PCR made use of 60 Vbeta and 13 Jbeta primers. The protocol was immunoSEQ multiplex PCR, while the TCRdb copy is restricted to in-frame clones and leaves out a portion. Of 120,000 or so clones detected, roughly 78% appear once; the ten largest clones hold approximately 9%. CDR1 is MNHEY and CDR2 is SVGAGI in the germline V gene. This CDR3 contains 14 residues. V lost 6 bases to trimming and J lost 11 bases, with 22 bases between them. Study-level points and caveats: Per published reports, the classifier diagnosed cytomegalovirus status with high specificity and sensitivity.

Source material: PBMCs. The genes are TRBV6-5 and TRBJ1-1; the D gene is possibly TRBD1 (6 bases). The source is a man in his thirties or forties in good health and CMV-seropositive. The CDR3 region is CASSLEGTTYPAFF. As DNA, the CDR3 is TGTGCCAGCAGCCTAGAGGGGACAACCTATCCTGCTTTCTTT.